This T cell receptor (beta chain) was identified in a study of T cells in Graves' hyperthyroidism and ophthalmopathy. Trimming removed 0 bases at V and 8 bases at J, with 16 bases between. Germline V lookup: CDR1 LNHNV, CDR2 YYDKDF (reference sequence). CDR3 length: 16 amino acids. Patients aged 18 to 65 had newly diagnosed hyperthyroidism of under 2 months' duration. Those patients with uncontrolled infection, other autoimmune disease, pregnancy or lactation were excluded. Findings of the study overall: The model forecast ophthalmopathy, anticipating it by a median about 6.5 months before onset.

The table lists this clonotype with a few counts. What it recognizes is unknown. TCR beta CDR3 regions were amplified from RNA transcripts. HTBI primers were used for first-round RT-PCR of the TCR CDR3. TCRdb called the multiplex PCR reads again in MiXCR, with one record for every CDR3 protein. The table shows under 350,000 distinct CDR3 sequences, with about 14% occurring only once. This rearrangement joins TRBV15 to TRBJ1-4, with D possibly TRBD1 on 5 matching bases. Sequencing was done on a sample of blood. This TCR came from a woman aged 25 to 45 with Graves' hyperthyroidism that later progressed to Graves' ophthalmopathy. Here the CDR3 DNA reads TGTGCCACCAGCAGAGATTGGCAGGGTGTCGGGGAAAAACTGTTTTTT. Its translation is CATSRDWQGVGEKLFF.